Included here is one T cell receptor beta chain sequence, with context. The junction departs from the called germline gene at one end, perhaps through a read error. Other DNA sequences in the same sample also yield this CDR3. The sample is drawn from a study of CD8+ T cells in alopecia areata. Regarding treatment: oral pan-JAK inhibitor, 5-10 mg twice daily. The CDR3 length is 13 residues. Germline CDR1 and CDR2: KGHSH and LQKENI. Following extraction, RNA underwent reverse transcription to cDNA, which served as the sequencing template. Profiling relied on immunoSEQ multiplex PCR, and the TCRdb table lists in-frame clones only, not all of them. The table has 150,000 to 200,000 clones, approximately 50% seen once; the top ten hold about 9.5%.

The sequence was collected from a human donor with alopecia areata. The chain is built from TRBV18 and TRBJ1-2; no clear D. The starting material was CD8+ T cells sorted from blood, obtained around week 54, from a patient treated with tofacitinib. CDR3 protein: CASSPDKNYGYTF. CDR3 DNA sequence: TGCGCCAGCTCACCAGACAAGAACTATGGCTACACCTTC. Together with reference TRBV18 and TRBJ1-2, the CDR3 gives the full variable domain: NAGVMQNPRHLVRRRGQEARLRCSPMKGHSHVYWYRQLPEEGLKFMVYLQKENIIDESGMPKERFSAEFPKEGPSILRIQQVVRGDSAAYFCASSPDKNYGYTFGSGTRLTVV.